What follows describes a single T cell receptor beta chain. What antigen it recognizes has not been identified. It has no much larger one-base neighbor in the sample; base qualities were not kept. CDR1 and CDR2 (SGHTA, FQGNSA) derive from the germline V gene. The CDR3 runs 14 residues from the cysteine to the phenylalanine. CDR3 DNA only is kept here, 42 bases in frame from base 1. Trimming accounts for 5 bases at V and 5 bases at J, while the number of junction bases matched to no gene is 8. The immunoSEQ Assay, a bias-controlled multiplex PCR, was used to amplify TCRbeta CDR3 regions from genomic DNA. As for how the authors treated the data: Within the assay, amplification of reference gene primers was used to estimate how many nucleated cells each sample contained. To quantify the absolute abundance of each unique TCRbeta CDR3 rearrangement, sequence reads were collapsed and filtered. For each sample, productive Simpson clonality was calculated by taking the square root of Simpson's diversity index across productive rearrangements. TCRdb re-hosts the immuneACCESS table, in-frame sequences only. Its copies lack some clones; in the studies checked, an unresolved V gene accounts for under half of them, and the cause for the rest is not known. The DNA was the basis for D and trimming; V, J and clone size are from that table. This sample comprises about 190,000 clones, roughly 89% of them detected only once. Just under 0.9% of the sample goes to the ten largest clones.

A second Seattle source provided samples from volunteer blood donors who had recovered from COVID-19. The collaborating institutions used their own protocols to collect whole blood in K2EDTA tubes. Collaborator samples were shipped for TCRbeta analysis as frozen whole blood, isolated PBMCs, or DNA extracted from either sample type. The sample originates from a study of blood T cell repertoires in COVID-19 (dated by TCRdb to the early 2020s). About the investigation overall: Collaborator samples came from the United States, Italy and Spain and covered acute and convalescent phases of COVID-19. Samples were obtained from the ongoing ImmuneRACE study (first 160 participants) and from 1,254 subjects provided by 6 global collaborators. A de-identified subject ID, COVID-19 status, age in years and sex were almost always included in the sample metadata. Where available, HLA class I and class II types were obtained from metadata supplied by the sample provider rather than from assay-based typing. The dataset comprised deeply sampled blood TCRbeta repertoires from subjects exposed to, actively infected with, or recovered from COVID-19. The repertoires were made available in a free public database intended to serve as a resource for research on the immune response to SARS-CoV-2. The prospective study material was composed of cDNA or gDNA derived from T cells, B-cell-depleted T cells, or PBMCs. General study outcomes and caveats: The amount of clinical and demographic metadata varied by source and participant and was provided uncurated.

The sample was peripheral blood. The receptor comes from a woman under 30 who had recovered from COVID-19. The sequence links TRBV7-2 to TRBJ2-7; TRBD1 matches 8 bases in the middle. At the DNA level, the sequence is TGTGCCAGCAGCATCATGCAGGGGGCGGACGAGCAGTACTTC. This translates into CASSIMQGADEQYF.